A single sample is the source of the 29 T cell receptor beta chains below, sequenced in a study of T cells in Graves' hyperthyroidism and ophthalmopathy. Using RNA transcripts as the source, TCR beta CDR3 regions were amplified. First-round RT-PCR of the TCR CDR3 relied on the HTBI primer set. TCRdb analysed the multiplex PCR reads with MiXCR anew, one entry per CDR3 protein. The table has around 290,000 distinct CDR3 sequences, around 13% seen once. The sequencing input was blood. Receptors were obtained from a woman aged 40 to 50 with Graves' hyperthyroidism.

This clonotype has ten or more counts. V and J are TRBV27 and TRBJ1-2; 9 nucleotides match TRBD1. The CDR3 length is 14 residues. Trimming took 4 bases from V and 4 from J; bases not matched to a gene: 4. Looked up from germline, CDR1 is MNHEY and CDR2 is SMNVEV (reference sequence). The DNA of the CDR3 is TGTGCCAGCAGTTCCGGGACAGGGCTCTATGGCTACACCTTC. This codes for CASSSGTGLYGYTF.

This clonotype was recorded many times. The CDR3 nucleotides are TGTGCCAGCAGTTCCGGTAGGGACCGCACAGATACGCAGTATTTT. This codes for CASSSGRDRTDTQYF. V usage is TRBV6-1 and J usage is TRBJ2-3; TRBD1 or TRBD2 may be the D gene (5 bases each). From germline, CDR1 is MNHNS and CDR2 SASEGT. V was pared by 5 bases and J by 1 base, with 13 bases between. This CDR3 has 15 amino acids.

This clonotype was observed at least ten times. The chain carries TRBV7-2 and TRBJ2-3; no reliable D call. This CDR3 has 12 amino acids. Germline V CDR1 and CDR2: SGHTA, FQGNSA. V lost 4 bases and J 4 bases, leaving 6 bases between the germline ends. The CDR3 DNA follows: TGTGCCAGCAGCTCCCAGGCAGATACGCAGTATTTT. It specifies CASSSQADTQYF.

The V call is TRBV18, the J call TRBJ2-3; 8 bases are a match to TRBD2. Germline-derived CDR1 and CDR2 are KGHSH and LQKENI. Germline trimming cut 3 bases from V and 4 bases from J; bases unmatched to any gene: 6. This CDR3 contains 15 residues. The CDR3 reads CASSPWSGSPDTQYF. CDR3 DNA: TGTGCCAGCTCACCCTGGAGCGGGAGCCCAGATACGCAGTATTTT.

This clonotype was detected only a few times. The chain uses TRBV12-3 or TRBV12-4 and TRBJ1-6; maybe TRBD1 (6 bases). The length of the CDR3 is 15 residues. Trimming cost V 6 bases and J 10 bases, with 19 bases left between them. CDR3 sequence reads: CASSPTTGTNSPLHF. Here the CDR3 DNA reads TGTGCCAGCAGCCCCACTACAGGGACGAACTCACCCCTCCACTTT.

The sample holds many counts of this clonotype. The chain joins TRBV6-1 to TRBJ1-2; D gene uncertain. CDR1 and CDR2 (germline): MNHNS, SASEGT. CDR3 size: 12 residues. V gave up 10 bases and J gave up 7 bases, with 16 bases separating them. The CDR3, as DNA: TGTGCCACCCGTTCTGATGGGGTTGGCTACACCTTC. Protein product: CATRSDGVGYTF.

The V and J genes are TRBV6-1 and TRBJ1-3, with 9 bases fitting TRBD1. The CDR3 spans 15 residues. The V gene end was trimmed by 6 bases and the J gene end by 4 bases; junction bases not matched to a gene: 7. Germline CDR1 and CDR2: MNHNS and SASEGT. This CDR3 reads CASSQNRGLGNTIYF. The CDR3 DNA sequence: TGTGCCAGCAGCCAAAACAGGGGGCTAGGAAACACCATATATTTT.

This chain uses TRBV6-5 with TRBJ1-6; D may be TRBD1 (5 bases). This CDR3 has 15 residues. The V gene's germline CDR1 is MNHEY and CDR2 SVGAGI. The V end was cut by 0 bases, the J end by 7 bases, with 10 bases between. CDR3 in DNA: TGTGCCAGCAGTTACTCTGGGACGGCAAATTCACCCCTCCACTTT. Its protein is CASSYSGTANSPLHF.

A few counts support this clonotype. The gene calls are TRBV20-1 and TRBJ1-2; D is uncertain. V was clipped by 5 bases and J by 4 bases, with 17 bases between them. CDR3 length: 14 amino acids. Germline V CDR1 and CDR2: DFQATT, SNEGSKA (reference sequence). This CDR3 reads CSAWAGGSSYGYTF. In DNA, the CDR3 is TGCAGTGCTTGGGCGGGAGGATCGAGCTATGGCTACACCTTC.

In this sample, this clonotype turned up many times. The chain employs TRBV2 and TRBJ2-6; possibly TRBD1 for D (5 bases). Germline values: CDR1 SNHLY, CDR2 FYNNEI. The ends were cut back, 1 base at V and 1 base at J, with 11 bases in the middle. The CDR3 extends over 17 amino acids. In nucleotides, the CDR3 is TGTGCCAGCAGTGAAGTGAACCCAGGGTCTGGGGCCAACGTCCTGACTTTC. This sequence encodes CASSEVNPGSGANVLTF.

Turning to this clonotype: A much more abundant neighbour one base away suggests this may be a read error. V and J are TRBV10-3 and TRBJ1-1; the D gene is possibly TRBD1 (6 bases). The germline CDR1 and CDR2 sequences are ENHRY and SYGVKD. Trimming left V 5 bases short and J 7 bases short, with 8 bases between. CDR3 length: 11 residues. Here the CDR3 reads CAISRTDEAFF. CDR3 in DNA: TGTGCCATCAGTAGGACAGATGAAGCTTTCTTT.

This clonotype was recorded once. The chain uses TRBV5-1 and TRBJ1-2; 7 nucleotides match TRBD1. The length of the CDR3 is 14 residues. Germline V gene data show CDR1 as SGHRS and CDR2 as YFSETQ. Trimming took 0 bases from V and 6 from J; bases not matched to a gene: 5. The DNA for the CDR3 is TGCGCCAGCAGCTTGGCGGGACAGAATGATGGCTACACCTTC. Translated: CASSLAGQNDGYTF.

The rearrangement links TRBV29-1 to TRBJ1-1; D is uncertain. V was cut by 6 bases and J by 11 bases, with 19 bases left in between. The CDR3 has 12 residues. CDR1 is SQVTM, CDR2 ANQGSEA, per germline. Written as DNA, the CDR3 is TGCAGCGTCGGATCCGGGCCCCTGGGGGCTTTCTTT. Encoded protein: CSVGSGPLGAFF. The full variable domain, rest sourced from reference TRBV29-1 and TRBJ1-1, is SAVISQKPSRDICQRGTSLTIQCQVDSQVTMMFWYRQQPGQSLTLIATANQGSEATYESGFVIDKFPISRPNLTFSTLTVSNMSPEDSSIYLCSVGSGPLGAFFGQGTRLTVV.

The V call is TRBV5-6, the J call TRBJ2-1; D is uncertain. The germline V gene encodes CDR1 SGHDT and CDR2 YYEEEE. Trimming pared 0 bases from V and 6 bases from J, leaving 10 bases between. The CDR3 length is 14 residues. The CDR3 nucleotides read TGTGCCAGCAGCTTGGGGTGGGGAAGCAATGAGCAGTTCTTC. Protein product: CASSLGWGSNEQFF.

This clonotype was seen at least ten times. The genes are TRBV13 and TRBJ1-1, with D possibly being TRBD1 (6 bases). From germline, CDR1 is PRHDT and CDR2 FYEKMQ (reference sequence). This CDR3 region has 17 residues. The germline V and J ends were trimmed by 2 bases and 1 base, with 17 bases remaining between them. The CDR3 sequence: CASSLRGGAGWNTEAFF. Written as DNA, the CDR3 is TGTGCCAGCAGCTTACGTGGGGGGGCAGGGTGGAACACTGAAGCTTTCTTT.

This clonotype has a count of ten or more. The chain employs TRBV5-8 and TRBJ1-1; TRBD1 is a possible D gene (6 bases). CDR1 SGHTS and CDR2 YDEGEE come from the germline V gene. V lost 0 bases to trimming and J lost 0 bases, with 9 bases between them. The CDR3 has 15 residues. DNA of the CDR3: TGTGCCAGCAGCTTGGAGGGACATTTGAACACTGAAGCTTTCTTT. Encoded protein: CASSLEGHLNTEAFF.

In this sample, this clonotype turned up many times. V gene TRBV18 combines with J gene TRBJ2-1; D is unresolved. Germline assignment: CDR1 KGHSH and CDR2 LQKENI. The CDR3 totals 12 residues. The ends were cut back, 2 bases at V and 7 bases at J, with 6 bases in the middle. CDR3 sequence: CASSPFGNEQFF. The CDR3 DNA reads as TGTGCCAGCTCACCATTCGGGAATGAGCAGTTCTTC.

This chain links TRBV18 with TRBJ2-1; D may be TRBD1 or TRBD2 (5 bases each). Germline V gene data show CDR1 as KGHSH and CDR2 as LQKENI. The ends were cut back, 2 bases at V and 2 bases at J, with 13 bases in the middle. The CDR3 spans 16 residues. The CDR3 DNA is TGTGCCAGCTCACCATTCCGGGGCAGCCCCTACAATGAGCAGTTCTTC. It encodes CASSPFRGSPYNEQFF.

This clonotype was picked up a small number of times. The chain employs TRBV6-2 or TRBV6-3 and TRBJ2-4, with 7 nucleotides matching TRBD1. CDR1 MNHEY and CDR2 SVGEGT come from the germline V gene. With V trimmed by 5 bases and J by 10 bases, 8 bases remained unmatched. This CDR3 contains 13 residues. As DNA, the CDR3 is TGTGCCAGCAGTGCCGGGACAGCTATGATTCAGTACTTC. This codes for CASSAGTAMIQYF.

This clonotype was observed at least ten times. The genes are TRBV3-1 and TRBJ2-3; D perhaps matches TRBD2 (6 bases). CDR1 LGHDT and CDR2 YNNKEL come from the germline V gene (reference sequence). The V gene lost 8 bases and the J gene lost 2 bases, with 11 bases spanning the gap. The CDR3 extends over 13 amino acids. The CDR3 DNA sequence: TGTGCCAGCGGGGCGGGAATCACAGATACGCAGTATTTT. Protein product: CASGAGITDTQYF.

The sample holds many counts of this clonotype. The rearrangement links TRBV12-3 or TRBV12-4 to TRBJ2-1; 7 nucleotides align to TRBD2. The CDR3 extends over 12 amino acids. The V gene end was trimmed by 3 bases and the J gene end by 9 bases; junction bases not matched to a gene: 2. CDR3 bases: TGTGCCAGCAGTTTTGGCGGGAGTGAGCAGTTCTTC. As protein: CASSFGGSEQFF.

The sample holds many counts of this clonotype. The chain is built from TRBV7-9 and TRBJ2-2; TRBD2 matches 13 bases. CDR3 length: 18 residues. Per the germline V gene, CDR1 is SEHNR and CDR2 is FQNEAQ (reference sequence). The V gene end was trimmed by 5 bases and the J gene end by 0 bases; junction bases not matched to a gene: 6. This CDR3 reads CASSRTGTSGTNTGELFF. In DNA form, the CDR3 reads TGTGCCAGCAGCCGTACCGGGACTAGCGGGACGAACACCGGGGAGCTGTTTTTT.

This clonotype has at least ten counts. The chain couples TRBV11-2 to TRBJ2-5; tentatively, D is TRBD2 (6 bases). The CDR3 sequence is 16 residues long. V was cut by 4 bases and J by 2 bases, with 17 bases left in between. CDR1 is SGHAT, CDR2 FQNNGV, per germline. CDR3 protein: CASSWRGQGRQETQYF. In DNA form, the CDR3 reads TGTGCCAGCAGCTGGAGGGGTCAGGGTCGACAAGAGACCCAGTACTTC. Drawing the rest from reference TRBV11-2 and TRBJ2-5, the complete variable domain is EAGVAQSPRYKIIEKRQSVAFWCNPISGHATLYWYQQILGQGPKLLIQFQNNGVVDDSQLPKDRFSAERLKGVDSTLKIQPAKLEDSAVYLCASSWRGQGRQETQYFGPGTRLLVL.

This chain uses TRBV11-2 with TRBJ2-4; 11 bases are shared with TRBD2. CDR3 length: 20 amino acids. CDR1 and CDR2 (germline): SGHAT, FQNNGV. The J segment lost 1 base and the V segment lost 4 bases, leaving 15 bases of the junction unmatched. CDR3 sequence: CASSSLAGGPLLFAKNIQYF. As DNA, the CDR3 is TGTGCCAGCAGCTCATTAGCGGGAGGGCCTCTCTTATTCGCCAAAAACATTCAGTACTTC.

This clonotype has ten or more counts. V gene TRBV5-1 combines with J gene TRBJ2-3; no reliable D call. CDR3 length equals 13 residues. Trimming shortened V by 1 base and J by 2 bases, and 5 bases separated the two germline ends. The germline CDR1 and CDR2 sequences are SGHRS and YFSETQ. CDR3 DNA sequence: TGCGCCAGCAGCTTGCCCCCCACAGATACGCAGTATTTT. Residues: CASSLPPTDTQYF.

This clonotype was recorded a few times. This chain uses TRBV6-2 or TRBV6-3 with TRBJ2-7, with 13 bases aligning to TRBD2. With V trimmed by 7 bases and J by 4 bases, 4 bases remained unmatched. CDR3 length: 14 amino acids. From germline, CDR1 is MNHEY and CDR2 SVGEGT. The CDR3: CASNRLAGGYEQYF. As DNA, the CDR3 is TGTGCCAGCAATCGACTAGCGGGAGGTTACGAGCAGTACTTC.

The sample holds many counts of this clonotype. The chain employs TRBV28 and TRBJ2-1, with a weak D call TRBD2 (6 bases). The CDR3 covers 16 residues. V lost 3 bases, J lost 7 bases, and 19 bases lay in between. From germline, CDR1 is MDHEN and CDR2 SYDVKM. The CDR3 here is CASSLEGAGRWNEQFF. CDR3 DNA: TGTGCCAGCAGTTTGGAGGGTGCGGGACGGTGGAATGAGCAGTTCTTC.

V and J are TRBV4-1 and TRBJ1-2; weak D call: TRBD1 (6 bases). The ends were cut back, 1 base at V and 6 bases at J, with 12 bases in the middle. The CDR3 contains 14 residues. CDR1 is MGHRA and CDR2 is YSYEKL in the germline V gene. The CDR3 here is CASSQVGTRNGYTF. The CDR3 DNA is TGCGCCAGCAGCCAAGTTGGGACAAGAAATGGCTACACCTTC.

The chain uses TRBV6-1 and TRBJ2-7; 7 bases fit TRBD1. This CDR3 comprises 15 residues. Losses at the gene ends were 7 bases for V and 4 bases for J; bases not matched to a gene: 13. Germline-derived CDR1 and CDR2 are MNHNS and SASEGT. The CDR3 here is CASTKDRSSNYEQYF. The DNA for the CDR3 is TGTGCCAGCACCAAGGACAGGAGCTCCAATTACGAGCAGTACTTC.